This is a list of T cell receptor beta chains from one sample in a study of blood T cell repertoires in COVID-19. Here immunoSEQ multiplex PCR was the method, and the copy in TCRdb shows in-frame clones only, minus some. The table records roughly 50,000 clones, about 86% of them present only once. Sequences were obtained from peripheral blood. The receptors originated from a woman older than 75 with acute or convalescent COVID-19. CDR3s include the opening cysteine and the closing phenylalanine or tryptophan. The D gene is left open where the match is weak. Only part of the rows carry a size: once, few, many, or a class if the clone is expanded.

V: TRBV6-5; D: NA; size: NA; J: TRBJ1-1; DNA: TGTGCCAGCACGACGGGGGTAGTTGCCACTGAAGCTTTCTTT; CDR3: CASTTGVVATEAFF
V: TRBV19; D: TRBD1; size: NA; J: TRBJ1-2; DNA: TGTGCCAGCTCGACAGGGGACTATGGCTACACCTTC; CDR3: CASSTGDYGYTF
V: TRBV5-4; D: TRBD1; size: NA; J: TRBJ2-7; DNA: TGTGCCAGCAGCCTGGAACCAGGACAGGGTCCCTACGAGCAGTACTTC; CDR3: CASSLEPGQGPYEQYF
V: TRBV19; D: NA; size: NA; J: TRBJ1-5; DNA: TGTGCCAGTAGTATAGGCGGCTGGGATCAGCCCCAGCATTTT; CDR3: CASSIGGWDQPQHF
V: TRBV6-2/TRBV6-3; D: NA; size: NA; J: TRBJ2-7; DNA: TGTGCCAGCAGTTACTCGATTACATTAAGCTACGAGCAGTACTTC; CDR3: CASSYSITLSYEQYF
V: TRBV5-6; D: NA; size: once; J: TRBJ2-1; DNA: TGTGCCAGCAGCTTAAAGAGTGAGCAGTTCTTC; CDR3: CASSLKSEQFF
V: TRBV7-8; D: TRBD2; size: NA; J: TRBJ2-5; DNA: TGTGCCAGCAGCTTAGGAGCGGGGGGGCATGAGACCCAGTACTTC; CDR3: CASSLGAGGHETQYF
V: TRBV10-3; D: NA; size: NA; J: TRBJ1-1; DNA: TGTGCCATCAGTGAGCAGCAAGGGGCGGGGACTGAAGCTTTCTTT; CDR3: CAISEQQGAGTEAFF
V: TRBV3-1/TRBV3-2; D: TRBD1; size: NA; J: TRBJ2-5; DNA: TGTGCCAGCAGCCAAGTCGGTCGACAGGGGGTAGGGGAGACCCAGTACTTC; CDR3: CASSQVGRQGVGETQYF
V: TRBV7-9; D: NA; size: NA; J: TRBJ1-4; DNA: TGTGCCAGCAGCCGCACCACAGGGACCGGCGGAAAACTGTTTTTT; CDR3: CASSRTTGTGGKLFF
V: TRBV7-6; D: NA; size: NA; J: TRBJ2-1; DNA: TGTGCCAGCAGCTCCAGGGACAAAAATGAGCAGTTCTTC; CDR3: CASSSRDKNEQFF
V: TRBV5-1; D: TRBD2; size: NA; J: TRBJ2-3; DNA: TGCGCCAGCACCCCGACTAGCGGGGGGTTCACAGATACGCAGTATTTT; CDR3: CASTPTSGGFTDTQYF
V: TRBV27; D: NA; size: few; J: TRBJ1-4; DNA: TGTGCCAGCAGTGTAGACGGGTACACTAATGAAAAACTGTTTTTT; CDR3: CASSVDGYTNEKLFF
V: TRBV5-1; D: NA; size: NA; J: TRBJ2-1; DNA: TGCGCCAGCAGCTGGGGGCAGGGATACAATGAGCAGTTCTTC; CDR3: CASSWGQGYNEQFF
V: TRBV5-8; D: NA; size: NA; J: TRBJ2-1; DNA: TGTGCCAGCAGCTTGGGGAACCGGGACACCAATGAGCAGTTCTTC; CDR3: CASSLGNRDTNEQFF
V: TRBV30; D: TRBD1; size: NA; J: TRBJ1-2; DNA: TGTGCCTGGAGAGACAGGGGCCCGTTAGCTAACTATGGCTACACCTTC; CDR3: CAWRDRGPLANYGYTF
V: TRBV9; D: TRBD1; size: NA; J: TRBJ2-3; DNA: TGTGCCAGCAGCGTCTTCGTCGGACAGGGGGCAGATACGCAGTATTTT; CDR3: CASSVFVGQGADTQYF
V: TRBV2; D: NA; size: NA; J: TRBJ2-7; DNA: TGTGCCAGCGCAGGCGAACCCTACGAGCAGTACTTC; CDR3: CASAGEPYEQYF
V: TRBV18; D: NA; size: NA; J: TRBJ1-2; DNA: TGTGCCAGCTCACCTTCTCGCCCCGGGGGGACGGGCGGCTACACCTTC; CDR3: CASSPSRPGGTGGYTF
V: TRBV5-1; D: NA; size: NA; J: TRBJ1-4; DNA: TGCGCCAGCAGGTCGACTGCAACTAATGAAAAACTGTTTTTT; CDR3: CASRSTATNEKLFF
V: TRBV3-1/TRBV3-2; D: NA; size: NA; J: TRBJ1-5; DNA: TGTGCCAGCAGCCAAGAATGGGGAGATCAGCCCCAGCATTTT; CDR3: CASSQEWGDQPQHF
V: TRBV11-2; D: TRBD2; size: NA; J: TRBJ2-3; DNA: TGTGCCAGCAGCTTAGGTTTAGCGGGGATGAGCACAGATACGCAGTATTTT; CDR3: CASSLGLAGMSTDTQYF
V: TRBV5-4; D: NA; size: NA; J: TRBJ2-2; DNA: TGTGCCAGCAGCTTGGAGTTGGGCGGGGCCGGGGAGCTGTTTTTT; CDR3: CASSLELGGAGELFF
V: TRBV18; D: TRBD1; size: NA; J: TRBJ1-2; DNA: TGTGCCAGCTCACCAGGGCAGGGGGCTTACTATGGCTACACCTTC; CDR3: CASSPGQGAYYGYTF
V: TRBV7-2; D: NA; size: NA; J: TRBJ2-7; DNA: TGTGCCAGCAGCCATTCCGGGACTCCCTACGAGCAGTACTTC; CDR3: CASSHSGTPYEQYF
V: TRBV3-1/TRBV3-2; D: NA; size: NA; J: TRBJ1-5; DNA: TGTGCCAGCAGCCCTGGAGCAACCGATTATAGCAATCAGCCCCAGCATTTT; CDR3: CASSPGATDYSNQPQHF
V: TRBV19; D: NA; size: NA; J: TRBJ2-4; DNA: TGTGCCAGTAGTCCTCTCCTAGGTGAAGGAGCCAAAAACATTCAGTACTTC; CDR3: CASSPLLGEGAKNIQYF
V: TRBV5-1; D: TRBD1; size: NA; J: TRBJ1-1; DNA: TGCGCCAGCAGCTCGACAGGGGACTCTGAAGCTTTCTTT; CDR3: CASSSTGDSEAFF
V: TRBV2; D: NA; size: NA; J: TRBJ2-7; DNA: TGTGCCAGCAGTGAACGTTTTTCCCGAGGTTCCTACGAGCAGTACTTC; CDR3: CASSERFSRGSYEQYF
V: TRBV7-8; D: NA; size: NA; J: TRBJ1-5; DNA: TGTGCCAGCAGCGCAGCAGGGGTCAATCAGCCCCAGCATTTT; CDR3: CASSAAGVNQPQHF
V: TRBV24-1; D: NA; size: NA; J: TRBJ1-2; DNA: TGTGCCACCAGTGAAGGGGATGGTTATGGCTACACCTTC; CDR3: CATSEGDGYGYTF
V: TRBV6-2/TRBV6-3; D: TRBD1; size: once; J: TRBJ2-5; DNA: TGTGCCAGCAGTGGGAGACAGGGGGGTTCGGAGACCCAGTACTTC; CDR3: CASSGRQGGSETQYF
V: TRBV2; D: TRBD2; size: NA; J: TRBJ2-5; DNA: TGTGCCAGATCGGGACTAGGGGCAAAGACCCAGTACTTC; CDR3: CARSGLGAKTQYF
V: TRBV10-3; D: TRBD1; size: NA; J: TRBJ2-2; DNA: TGTGCCATCAGTGAGCCTACGGGACAGGGGGCCGGCACCGGGGAGCTGTTTTTT; CDR3: CAISEPTGQGAGTGELFF
V: TRBV2; D: NA; size: NA; J: TRBJ1-1; DNA: TGTGCCAGTCAGGCCCGGAGGGGGAACACTGAAGCTTTCTTT; CDR3: CASQARRGNTEAFF
V: TRBV6-5; D: TRBD1; size: NA; J: TRBJ1-1; DNA: TGTGCCAGCCGCGGACAGGGAGTCACTGAAGCTTTCTTT; CDR3: CASRGQGVTEAFF
V: TRBV7-8; D: NA; size: NA; J: TRBJ1-2; DNA: TGTGCCAGCAGCTTAGCGGCCAGTCGAACCCTTAACTATGGCTACACCTTC; CDR3: CASSLAASRTLNYGYTF
V: TRBV6-2/TRBV6-3; D: NA; size: NA; J: TRBJ1-2; DNA: TGTGCCAGCAGCCCACTCTCGATCTATGGCTACACCTTC; CDR3: CASSPLSIYGYTF
V: TRBV5-8; D: TRBD2; size: NA; J: TRBJ2-3; DNA: TGTGCCAGCTCCGTAGATGGTCGGGGAGGGGATACGCAGTATTTT; CDR3: CASSVDGRGGDTQYF
V: TRBV19; D: NA; size: NA; J: TRBJ1-2; DNA: TGTGCCAGTAGTATTTCCCTGGACATGAGATGGGGCTACACCTTC; CDR3: CASSISLDMRWGYTF
V: TRBV2; D: NA; size: NA; J: TRBJ1-2; DNA: TGTGCCAGCAGATCGTCCCCTAACTATGGCTACACCTTC; CDR3: CASRSSPNYGYTF
V: TRBV7-2; D: TRBD2; size: NA; J: TRBJ2-1; DNA: TGTGCCAGCAGCTGGCGGGGGGGTGAGCAGTTCTTC; CDR3: CASSWRGGEQFF
V: TRBV6-5; D: NA; size: NA; J: TRBJ2-4; DNA: TGTGCCAGCACCGAATCAGGCAGGGGAAACATTCAGTACTTC; CDR3: CASTESGRGNIQYF
V: TRBV7-8; D: NA; size: NA; J: TRBJ2-3; DNA: TGTGCCAGCAGCCTCTACAGGGCCGATACGCAGTATTTT; CDR3: CASSLYRADTQYF
V: TRBV12-3/TRBV12-4; D: NA; size: once; J: TRBJ1-2; DNA: TGTGCCAGCAGTTCAACAGGGAATGGCTACACCTTC; CDR3: CASSSTGNGYTF
V: TRBV11-3; D: NA; size: NA; J: TRBJ2-2; DNA: TGTGCCAGCAGCCTCCAGGACAGTTCTGGGGAGCTGTTTTTT; CDR3: CASSLQDSSGELFF
V: TRBV19; D: TRBD1; size: NA; J: TRBJ2-7; DNA: TGTGCCAGTAGTCCCCAGACAGGGCTCTACGAGCAGTACTTC; CDR3: CASSPQTGLYEQYF
V: TRBV6-1; D: TRBD1; size: NA; J: TRBJ2-7; DNA: TGTGCCAGCAGTGAACCAGGACAGGCGACCTCCTACGAGCAGTACTTC; CDR3: CASSEPGQATSYEQYF
V: TRBV2; D: TRBD1; size: NA; J: TRBJ1-1; DNA: TGTGCCAGCAGGAGGGGGCTCGACACTGAAGCTTTCTTT; CDR3: CASRRGLDTEAFF
V: TRBV9; D: NA; size: NA; J: TRBJ1-3; DNA: TGTGCCAGCAGCGTAGCTACAGGGCCTGGAAACACCATATATTTT; CDR3: CASSVATGPGNTIYF
V: TRBV9; D: NA; size: NA; J: TRBJ1-6; DNA: TGTGCCAGCAGCGCACCGTCGGGGGAAACTTCACCCCTCCACTTT; CDR3: CASSAPSGETSPLHF
V: TRBV19; D: NA; size: NA; J: TRBJ1-2; DNA: TGTGCCAGTAGTGCCGCTAGGGGCTACACCTTC; CDR3: CASSAARGYTF
V: TRBV5-6; D: NA; size: NA; J: TRBJ1-1; DNA: TGTGCCAGCAGCCGCCGCGGGGGCAGGGCTGAAGCTTTCTTT; CDR3: CASSRRGGRAEAFF
V: TRBV2; D: NA; size: NA; J: TRBJ2-3; DNA: TGTGCCAGTCTTGCGGCACTGAGCACAGATACGCAGTATTTT; CDR3: CASLAALSTDTQYF
V: TRBV2; D: NA; size: NA; J: TRBJ1-5; DNA: TGTGCCAGCAGTGAAGCAGGTACAGGGCCACATCAGCCCCAGCATTTT; CDR3: CASSEAGTGPHQPQHF